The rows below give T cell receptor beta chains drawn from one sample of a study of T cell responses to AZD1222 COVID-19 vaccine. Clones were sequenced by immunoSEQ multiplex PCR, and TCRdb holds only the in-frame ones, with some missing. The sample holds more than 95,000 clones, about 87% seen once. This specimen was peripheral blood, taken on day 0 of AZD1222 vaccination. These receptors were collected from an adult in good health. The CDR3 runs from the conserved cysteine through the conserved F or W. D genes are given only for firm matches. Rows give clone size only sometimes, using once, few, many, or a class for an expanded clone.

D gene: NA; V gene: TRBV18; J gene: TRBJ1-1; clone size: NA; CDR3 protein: CASSPVQLEAFF; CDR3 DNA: TGTGCCAGCTCACCAGTCCAACTCGAAGCTTTCTTT
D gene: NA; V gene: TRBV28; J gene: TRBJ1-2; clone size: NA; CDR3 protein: CASSLIVGSGYTF; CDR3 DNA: TGTGCCAGCAGTTTAATTGTAGGTTCTGGCTACACCTTC
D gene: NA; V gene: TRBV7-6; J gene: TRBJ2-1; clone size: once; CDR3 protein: CASSFDRLVGNEQFF; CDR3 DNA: TGTGCCAGCAGCTTTGATCGCCTAGTGGGGAATGAGCAGTTCTTC
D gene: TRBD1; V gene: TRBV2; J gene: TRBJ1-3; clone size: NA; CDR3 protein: CASLPRRGTGFSGNTIYF; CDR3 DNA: TGTGCCAGCCTCCCCCGACGAGGGACAGGATTCTCTGGAAACACCATATATTTT
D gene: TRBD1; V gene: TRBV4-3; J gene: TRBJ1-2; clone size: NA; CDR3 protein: CASSQDFLGQGVYGYTF; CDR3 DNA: TGCGCCAGCAGCCAAGATTTCTTAGGACAGGGGGTTTATGGCTACACCTTC
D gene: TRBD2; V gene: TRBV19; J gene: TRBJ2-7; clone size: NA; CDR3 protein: CASSYHGAGVSYEQYF; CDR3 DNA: TGTGCCAGTAGTTACCATGGGGCGGGAGTATCCTACGAGCAGTACTTC
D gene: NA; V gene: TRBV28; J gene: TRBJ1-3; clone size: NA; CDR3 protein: CASTSGSSGNTIYF; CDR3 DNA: TGTGCCAGCACCTCAGGGAGCTCTGGAAACACCATATATTTT
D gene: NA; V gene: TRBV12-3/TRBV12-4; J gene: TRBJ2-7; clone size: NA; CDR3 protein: CASSLSGNEQYF; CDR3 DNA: TGTGCCAGCAGTTTATCTGGGAACGAGCAGTACTTC
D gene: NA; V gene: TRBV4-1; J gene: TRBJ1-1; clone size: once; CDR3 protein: CASSQDGVSVGAFF; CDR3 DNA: TGCGCCAGCAGCCAAGACGGGGTATCGGTTGGGGCTTTCTTT
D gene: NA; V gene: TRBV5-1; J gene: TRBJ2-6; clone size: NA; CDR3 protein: CASSSGQVSGANVLTF; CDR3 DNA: TGCGCCAGCAGCTCAGGACAAGTCTCTGGGGCCAACGTCCTGACTTTC
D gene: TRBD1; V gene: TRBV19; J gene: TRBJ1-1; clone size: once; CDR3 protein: CASSKARQGNTEAFF; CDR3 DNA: TGTGCCAGTAGTAAAGCTAGACAGGGGAACACTGAAGCTTTCTTT
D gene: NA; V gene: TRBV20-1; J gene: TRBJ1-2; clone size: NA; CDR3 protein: CSAGEDYGYTF; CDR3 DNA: TGCAGTGCGGGGGAGGACTATGGCTACACCTTC
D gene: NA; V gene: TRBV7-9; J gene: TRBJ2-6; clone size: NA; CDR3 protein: CASSQSSGANVLTF; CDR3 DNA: TGTGCCAGCAGCCAAAGCTCTGGGGCCAACGTCCTGACTTTC
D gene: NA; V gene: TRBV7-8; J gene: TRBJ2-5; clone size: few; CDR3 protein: CASSQYRETQYF; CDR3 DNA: TGTGCCAGCAGCCAATACAGGGAGACCCAGTACTTC
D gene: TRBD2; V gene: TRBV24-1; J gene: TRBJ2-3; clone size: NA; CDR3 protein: CATSDLTSDADTQYF; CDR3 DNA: TGTGCCACCAGTGATCTAACTAGCGACGCAGATACGCAGTATTTT
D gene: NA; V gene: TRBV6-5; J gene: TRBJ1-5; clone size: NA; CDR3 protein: CASSYSVNQPQHF; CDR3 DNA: TGTGCCAGCAGTTACTCGGTGAATCAGCCCCAGCATTTT
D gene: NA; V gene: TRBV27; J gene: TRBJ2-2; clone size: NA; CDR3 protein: CASSFRETGELFF; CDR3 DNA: TGTGCCAGCAGTTTCAGGGAAACCGGGGAGCTGTTTTTT
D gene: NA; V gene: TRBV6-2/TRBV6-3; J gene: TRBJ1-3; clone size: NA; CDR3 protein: CASSYRGSGNTIYF; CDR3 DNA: TGTGCCAGCAGTTACAGGGGCTCTGGAAACACCATATATTTT
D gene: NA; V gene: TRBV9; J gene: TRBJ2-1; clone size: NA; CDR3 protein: CASSVGDSHNEQFF; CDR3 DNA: TGTGCCAGCAGCGTAGGGGACTCCCACAATGAGCAGTTCTTC
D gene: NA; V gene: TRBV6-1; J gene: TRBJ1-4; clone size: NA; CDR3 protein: CASSDLTRDPEKLFF; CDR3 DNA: TGTGCCAGCAGTGACCTTACCAGGGACCCGGAAAAACTGTTTTTT
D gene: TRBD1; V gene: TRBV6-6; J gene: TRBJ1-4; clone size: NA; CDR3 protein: CASSYRGRDEKLFF; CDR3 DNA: TGTGCCAGCAGTTACAGGGGGCGCGATGAAAAACTGTTTTTT
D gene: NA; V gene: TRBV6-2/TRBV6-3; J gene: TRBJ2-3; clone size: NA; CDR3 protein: CASSFTRTGVDTQYF; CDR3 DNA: TGTGCCAGCAGTTTCACCCGGACTGGGGTGGATACGCAGTATTTT